The 26 T cell receptor beta chains below all came from one sample that was sequenced in a study of T cells after yellow fever vaccination. TCRdb fed the 5' RACE reads into MiXCR, producing one record per CDR3 protein. The sample lists just under 600,000 distinct CDR3 sequences; about 13% were seen once. The source was PBMCs, collected on the day of the yellow fever booster vaccination. The receptors come from a young man who received the YFV17D yellow fever vaccine.

This clonotype has only a few counts. The chain joins TRBV3-1 to TRBJ2-1; 14 bases are shared with TRBD2. The V segment lost 6 bases and the J segment 10 bases; nucleotides outside the gene matches: 11. There are 16 residues in the CDR3. CDR1 is LGHDT, CDR2 YNNKEL, per germline (reference sequence). The DNA of the CDR3 is TGTGCCAGCAGTCGAGCGGGACTAGCGGGAGTCCGAGAGCAGTTCTTC. Protein sequence: CASSRAGLAGVREQFF.

The J gene is TRBJ2-7, the V gene TRBV6-1; 11 nucleotides match TRBD2. Trimming took 5 bases from V and 7 from J; bases not matched to a gene: 13. Germline V lookup: CDR1 MNHNS, CDR2 SASEGT. The CDR3 is made up of 16 amino acids. The CDR3 DNA reads as TGTGCCAGCAGTCCTGCCGGGACTAGCGGCGGGGGGGAGCAGTACTTC. It yields the protein CASSPAGTSGGGEQYF.

This chain uses TRBV24-1 with TRBJ2-2, with D uncertain. The V end was cut by 3 bases, the J end by 4 bases, with 14 bases between. Germline lookup yields CDR1 KGHDR and CDR2 SFDVKD. The CDR3 is 16 amino acids. CDR3 sequence: CATSDPSYTPTGELFF. CDR3 DNA sequence: TGTGCCACCAGTGATCCATCATATACCCCCACCGGGGAGCTGTTTTTT.

The chain joins TRBV5-4 to TRBJ2-3; D is unclear. Germline CDR1 SGHNT, CDR2 YYREEE (reference sequence). The germline V and J ends were trimmed by 4 bases and 2 bases, with 11 bases remaining between them. This CDR3 contains 14 residues. CDR3 sequence reads: CASSPDLNTDTQYF. As DNA, the CDR3 is TGTGCCAGCAGCCCCGACCTTAACACAGATACGCAGTATTTT.

This clonotype was found a few times. This chain joins TRBV5-1 and TRBJ2-3; D unclear. Germline CDR1 is SGHRS and CDR2 is YFSETQ. The CDR3 has 15 amino acids. Trimming removed 1 base from V and 2 bases from J, with 11 bases in between. The CDR3 sequence is CASSLIGKPTDTQYF. In nucleotides, the CDR3 is TGCGCCAGCAGCTTGATTGGGAAGCCCACAGATACGCAGTATTTT.

This clonotype was detected a few times. The chain uses TRBV7-8 and TRBJ2-1, with D tentatively TRBD2 (7 bases). The CDR3 length is 16 residues. CDR1 and CDR2 (germline): SGHVS, FQNEAQ. V shed 2 bases and J shed 4 bases, with 15 bases lying between them. The CDR3 sequence is CASSLRAGDRYNEQFF. In nucleotides, the CDR3 is TGTGCCAGCAGCTTACGGGCGGGAGACAGGTACAATGAGCAGTTCTTC.

This clonotype was counted between two and nine times. This chain links TRBV10-3 with TRBJ2-7; 10 bases line up with TRBD1. This CDR3 is 14 amino acids long. From germline, CDR1 is ENHRY and CDR2 SYGVKD. After removal of 6 bases from V and 4 bases from J, the junction contained 6 bases not matched to a gene. This CDR3 is CAIRGDRGRYEQYF. The CDR3 region has the DNA TGTGCCATCAGGGGAGACAGGGGGCGTTACGAGCAGTACTTC.

The chain joins TRBV6-1 to TRBJ2-7; 8 nucleotides line up with TRBD1. The CDR3 is made up of 14 amino acids. CDR1 and CDR2 (germline): MNHNS, SASEGT. The trim removed 5 bases at V and 4 bases at J, leaving 7 bases unmatched. CDR3 in amino acids: CASSILGQEYEQYF. As DNA, the CDR3 is TGTGCCAGCAGTATTCTGGGACAGGAGTACGAGCAGTACTTC.

This clonotype came up many times. The chain recombines TRBV29-1 with TRBJ2-1, with no clear D. Germline CDR1 is SQVTM and CDR2 is ANQGSEA. The CDR3 is 10 amino acids. The ends were cut back, 5 bases at V and 5 bases at J, with 4 bases in the middle. CDR3 DNA sequence: TGCAGCGTTTCTAACAATGAGCAGTTCTTC. Its protein is CSVSNNEQFF.

The chain has TRBV18 and TRBJ2-5; TRBD2 is a possible D gene (5 bases). This CDR3 is 16 amino acids long. Germline assignment: CDR1 KGHSH and CDR2 LQKENI. With 0 bases removed from V and 5 bases from J, the gap between germline ends came to 16 bases. DNA for the CDR3: TGTGCCAGCTCACCACCGAGGAGGACGGACGGGGAGACCCAGTACTTC. It translates to CASSPPRRTDGETQYF.

This clonotype appeared a few times. V usage is TRBV20-1 and J usage is TRBJ2-7; D tentatively fits TRBD1 or TRBD2 (5 bases each). The germline gives CDR1 DFQATT, CDR2 SNEGSKA (reference sequence). This CDR3 contains 16 residues. V gave up 0 bases and J gave up 0 bases, with 15 bases separating them. CDR3 sequence (DNA): TGCAGTGCTAGAGATTGGGGACGGAGGAGCTCCTACGAGCAGTACTTC. Translated: CSARDWGRRSSYEQYF.

The chain combines TRBV2 with TRBJ2-4; D remains unclear. This CDR3 comprises 16 residues. Germline CDR1 is SNHLY and CDR2 is FYNNEI. V was pared by 0 bases and J by 5 bases, with 14 bases between. The CDR3 here is CASSEALEFWQNIQYF. CDR3 sequence (DNA): TGTGCCAGCAGTGAAGCGCTAGAATTTTGGCAAAACATTCAGTACTTC.

Worth noting for this clonotype: At one boundary the junction diverges from the germline segment, which might be a read error. The rearrangement links TRBV7-8 to TRBJ2-5; maybe TRBD2 (6 bases). The CDR3 consists of 14 residues. The germline CDR1 and CDR2 sequences are SGHVS and FQNEAQ. Here the CDR3 reads CASWDFRGLKTLYF. The CDR3 nucleotides read TGTGCCAGCTGGGACTTCCGCGGTTTGAAGACCCTGTACTTC.

This rearrangement joins TRBV6-1 to TRBJ2-3, with D unclear. The CDR3 runs 13 residues. Germline loops: CDR1 MNHNS, CDR2 SASEGT. V was cut by 7 bases and J by 1 base, with 9 bases left in between. The CDR3 protein is CASIKKGTDTQYF. The CDR3 DNA sequence: TGTGCCAGCATCAAAAAGGGCACAGATACGCAGTATTTT.

The J gene is TRBJ1-2, the V gene TRBV18; D call uncertain. The germline CDR1 and CDR2 sequences are KGHSH and LQKENI. The CDR3 has 13 amino acids. Between the trimmed V and J ends, which lost 3 bases and 4 bases, there was a span of 9 bases. The CDR3 sequence: CASSPTITYGYTF. CDR3 in DNA: TGTGCCAGCTCACCGACGATCACCTATGGCTACACCTTC.

The chain carries TRBV5-4 and TRBJ2-4; no clear D gene. The CDR3 has 16 residues. Trimming took 4 bases from V and 5 from J, leaving 19 bases between them. Per the germline V gene, CDR1 is SGHNT and CDR2 is YYREEE (reference sequence). The CDR3 nucleotides are TGTGCCAGCAGCAGGGTCGTCGGAAATCGGGAAAACATTCAGTACTTC. Protein: CASSRVVGNRENIQYF. Full variable domain (remainder filled in from reference TRBV5-4 and TRBJ2-4): ETGVTQSPTHLIKTRGQQVTLRCSSQSGHNTVSWYQQALGQGPQFIFQYYREEENGRGNFPPRFSGLQFPNYSSELNVNALELDDSALYLCASSRVVGNRENIQYFGAGTRLSVL.

There are many counts of this clonotype. V usage is TRBV10-3 and J usage is TRBJ2-7, with 8 bases that match TRBD2. CDR3 length: 13 amino acids. Trimming removed 11 bases from V and 5 bases from J; junction bases left unmatched: 11. Germline values: CDR1 ENHRY, CDR2 SYGVKD. The CDR3 spells CAPPWLAGHEQYF. CDR3 bases: TGTGCCCCCCCCTGGCTAGCGGGCCACGAGCAGTACTTC.

In this sample, this clonotype turned up many times. The chain joins TRBV11-2 to TRBJ2-1; TRBD2 matches 12 bases. The CDR3 loop spans 19 amino acids. Germline loops: CDR1 SGHAT, CDR2 FQNNGV. The V gene end was trimmed by 0 bases and the J gene end by 7 bases; junction bases not matched to a gene: 13. In DNA form, the CDR3 reads TGTGCCAGCAGCTTAGAAGGAGGACTTGGACTAGCGGGATCTAATGAGCAGTTCTTC. Protein: CASSLEGGLGLAGSNEQFF. The whole variable domain, remainder taken from reference TRBV11-2 and TRBJ2-1, is EAGVAQSPRYKIIEKRQSVAFWCNPISGHATLYWYQQILGQGPKLLIQFQNNGVVDDSQLPKDRFSAERLKGVDSTLKIQPAKLEDSAVYLCASSLEGGLGLAGSNEQFFGPGTRLTVL.

This clonotype has just one count. The chain recombines TRBV3-1 with TRBJ2-1, with D possibly matching TRBD1 (6 bases). The CDR3 is 15 residues long. The germline gives CDR1 LGHDT, CDR2 YNNKEL (reference sequence). The germline V and J ends were trimmed by 4 bases and 6 bases, with 16 bases remaining between them. In DNA, the CDR3 is TGTGCCAGCAGCCTCCTTAACAGGGTCGTCAATGAGCAGTTCTTC. It encodes CASSLLNRVVNEQFF.

The rearrangement links TRBV7-2 to TRBJ2-4; a possible D gene is TRBD2 (5 bases). V was trimmed by 5 bases and J by 6 bases, leaving 8 bases between them. CDR3 length equals 12 residues. Looked up from germline, CDR1 is SGHTA and CDR2 is FQGNSA. CDR3 sequence (DNA): TGTGCCAGCAGCGACCGGGGAAACATTCAGTACTTC. Its translation is CASSDRGNIQYF.

This clonotype was recorded a few times. CDR3 nucleotide sequence: TGTGCCAGCTCATCCGCTACAGGGGGCGATGGTGAAGCTTTCTTT. It encodes CASSSATGGDGEAFF. V gene TRBV18 combines with J gene TRBJ1-1, with 9 nucleotides matching TRBD1. Unmatched junction bases numbered 11, after V lost 5 bases and J lost 7 bases. The CDR3 totals 15 residues. The V gene's germline CDR1 is KGHSH and CDR2 LQKENI.

The J gene is TRBJ1-5, the V gene TRBV4-3, with D possibly TRBD1 on 6 matching bases. The V and J ends lost 0 bases and 5 bases respectively, with 14 bases between them. The germline CDR1 and CDR2 sequences are LGHNA and YSLEER. This CDR3 is built from 16 residues. The CDR3 here is CASSQDWGRRDQPQHF. CDR3 DNA: TGCGCCAGCAGCCAAGATTGGGGGCGGAGGGATCAGCCCCAGCATTTT.

This clonotype showed up just a few times. The gene calls are TRBV7-8 and TRBJ1-1, with D tentatively TRBD1 (6 bases). Germline V gene data show CDR1 as SGHVS and CDR2 as FQNEAQ. Trimming took 0 bases from V and 4 from J, leaving 12 bases between them. This CDR3 region has 15 residues. CDR3: CASSLARGPGTEAFF. For the CDR3, the DNA is TGTGCCAGCAGCTTAGCGCGGGGGCCGGGCACTGAAGCTTTCTTT.

This clonotype was seen only a few times. This chain joins TRBV3-1 and TRBJ2-3; no clear D. Germline CDR1 is LGHDT and CDR2 is YNNKEL (reference sequence). The V end lost 1 base, the J end lost 1 base, and 9 bases lay between the germline ends. The CDR3 totals 15 residues. Written as DNA, the CDR3 is TGTGCCAGCAGCCAAGGTTCAGGTGGCACAGATACGCAGTATTTT. Translating it yields CASSQGSGGTDTQYF.

This sequence joins TRBV7-1 and TRBJ2-7; D may correspond to TRBD1 or TRBD2 (6 bases each). TRBV7-1 belongs to the ORF category, with a function that is uncertain. There are 21 residues in the CDR3. Trimming cost V 5 bases and J 1 base, with 33 bases left between them. DNA of the CDR3: TGTGCCAGCAGCCCGAAACAAACCCCGACGGGGGCCATTTGTAGGTCCTACGAGCAGTACTTC. This codes for CASSPKQTPTGAICRSYEQYF.

V is TRBV6-2 or TRBV6-3 and J is TRBJ2-1; 8 bases align to TRBD2. The CDR3 covers 15 residues. The germline V gene encodes CDR1 MNHEY and CDR2 SVGEGT. V shed 8 bases, J shed 7 bases, and the junction held 13 bases outside the gene matches. CDR3 loop: CASRVSGTRRNEQFF. DNA of the CDR3: TGTGCCAGCCGTGTATCCGGGACTAGAAGAAATGAGCAGTTCTTC.